One and the same sample provided the 22 T cell receptor beta chains below, sequenced in a study of cytomegalovirus exposure and HLA in healthy donors. The PCR contained 60 Vbeta and 13 Jbeta primers. Assay used: immunoSEQ multiplex PCR; TCRdb lists only in-frame clones, some missing. This sample has about 240,000 clones; around 84% occur once, and the top ten carry roughly 0.26%. The sample was PBMCs. Receptors originate from a girl under 10 years old in good health and CMV-seronegative.

The V gene is TRBV19, the J gene TRBJ2-3; D might be TRBD2 (5 bases). The CDR3 sequence is 15 residues long. The V gene's germline CDR1 is LNHDA and CDR2 SQIVND (reference sequence). Deletions cut 6 bases from V and 4 bases from J, with 17 bases between. The CDR3, as DNA: TGTGCCAGTAGGGTACTAAGCGGAGATGCAGATACGCAGTATTTT. It yields the protein CASRVLSGDADTQYF. Supplemented by reference TRBV19 and TRBJ2-3, the full variable domain reads DGGITQSPKYLFRKEGQNVTLSCEQNLNHDAMYWYRQDPGQGLRLIYYSQIVNDFQKGDIAEGYSVSREKKESFPLTVTSAQKNPTAFYLCASRVLSGDADTQYFGPGTRLTVL.

The chain has TRBV19 and TRBJ2-4, with a tentative D call TRBD1 (7 bases). This CDR3 has 17 amino acids. The V end lost 2 bases, the J end lost 4 bases, and 18 bases lay between the germline ends. Germline V CDR1 and CDR2: LNHDA, SQIVND (reference sequence). The CDR3 loop reads CASSIRAPQGGKNIQYF. The DNA of the CDR3 is TGTGCCAGTAGTATAAGGGCCCCGCAGGGGGGAAAAAACATTCAGTACTTC.

The V call is TRBV10-3, the J call TRBJ2-6, with 12 bases matching TRBD2. The CDR3 spans 20 residues. Germline loops: CDR1 ENHRY, CDR2 SYGVKD. Trimming took 0 bases from V and 0 from J; bases not matched to a gene: 6. CDR3 amino acids: CAISESGLAGYISGANVLTF. DNA for the CDR3: TGTGCCATCAGTGAGTCGGGACTAGCGGGTTACATCTCTGGGGCCAACGTCCTGACTTTC.

The CDR3 region has the DNA TGTGCCAGCAGCCCCTCGGGCAATGAGCAGTTCTTC. It codes for CASSPSGNEQFF. J is TRBJ2-1 and V is TRBV7-2; D call uncertain. Germline assignment: CDR1 SGHTA and CDR2 FQGNSA. V was pared by 5 bases and J by 6 bases, with 8 bases between. This CDR3 region has 12 residues.

V usage is TRBV7-9 and J usage is TRBJ2-1, with 7 bases that match TRBD1. CDR1 is SEHNR and CDR2 is FQNEAQ in the germline V gene (reference sequence). V lost 2 bases and J lost 4; bases outside the gene matches: 8. The CDR3 runs 16 residues. Here the CDR3 DNA reads TGTGCCAGCAGCTTACCGGGACAGCGTAAGTACAATGAGCAGTTCTTC. This sequence encodes CASSLPGQRKYNEQFF.

The genes are TRBV6-1 and TRBJ2-7, with 10 positions matching TRBD2. Germline V gives CDR1 MNHNS, CDR2 SASEGT. The CDR3 sequence is 13 residues long. V lost 6 bases, J lost 9 bases, and 8 bases stayed unmatched. Written as DNA, the CDR3 is TGTGCCAGCAGGGTAAGCGGGAGGGGGGCGCAGTACTTC. This sequence encodes CASRVSGRGAQYF.

This chain joins TRBV7-2 and TRBJ2-5, with 10 bases lining up with TRBD2. The ends lost 4 bases at V and 7 bases at J; junction bases unmatched: 18. Germline V gene sequence: CDR1 SGHTA, CDR2 FQGNSA. The CDR3 runs to 18 residues. CDR3 bases: TGTGCCAGCAGCTCCCCCTCGGGGGGGCTAGCGGGAGTGGGGACCCAGTACTTC. This gives the protein CASSSPSGGLAGVGTQYF.

The chain combines TRBV20-1 with TRBJ1-1; no reliable D call. The CDR3 runs 11 residues. V shed 5 bases and J shed 4 bases, with 8 bases lying between them. Germline V gives CDR1 DFQATT, CDR2 SNEGSKA (reference sequence). The CDR3 region has the DNA TGCAGTGCTCCCGTCGTCACTGAAGCTTTCTTT. It specifies CSAPVVTEAFF.

This chain joins TRBV27 and TRBJ1-6; no reliable D call. The V end lost 2 bases, the J end lost 10 bases, and 24 bases lay between the germline ends. This CDR3 has 18 amino acids. CDR1 is MNHEY, CDR2 SMNVEV, per germline (reference sequence). The CDR3 DNA reads TGTGCCAGCAGTTTAGGGCGGGGTACGAAGGGCATTAACTCACCCCTCCACTTT. It yields the protein CASSLGRGTKGINSPLHF.

The J gene is TRBJ1-5, the V gene TRBV19; the D gene is possibly TRBD1 (6 bases). The CDR3 contains 14 residues. Between the trimmed V and J ends, which lost 4 bases and 4 bases, there was a span of 11 bases. Germline-derived CDR1 and CDR2 are LNHDA and SQIVND (reference sequence). CDR3 DNA sequence: TGTGCCAGTAGTAGCGGACAGTCGAATCAGCCCCAGCATTTT. Amino acids: CASSSGQSNQPQHF.

This clone has just a few counts. This CDR3 is CASSRDIAYEQYF. CDR3 sequence (DNA): TGTGCCAGCAGCCGGGACATTGCCTACGAGCAGTACTTC. The chain employs TRBV5-4 and TRBJ2-7; possibly TRBD1 for D (6 bases). V lost 4 bases and J 2 bases, leaving 10 bases between the germline ends. CDR3 length equals 13 residues. Germline lookup yields CDR1 SGHNT and CDR2 YYREEE (reference sequence).

This clone was seen a few times. The gene calls are TRBV18 and TRBJ1-1, with 9 bases identical to TRBD1. The CDR3 runs 15 residues. The V segment lost 2 bases and the J segment 2 bases; nucleotides outside the gene matches: 3. Germline CDR1 reads KGHSH; CDR2 reads LQKENI. The CDR3, as DNA: TGTGCCAGCTCACCATCGGGACAGGGTAACACTGAAGCTTTCTTT. As protein: CASSPSGQGNTEAFF.

This sequence joins TRBV7-9 and TRBJ2-7, with 8 bases lining up with TRBD1. Germline V CDR1 and CDR2: SEHNR, FQNEAQ (reference sequence). The CDR3 is 14 residues long. The J segment lost 7 bases and the V segment lost 0 bases, leaving 5 bases of the junction unmatched. The chain's CDR3 is CASSLAAGGREQYF. The CDR3 DNA reads as TGTGCCAGCAGCTTAGCAGCAGGGGGCAGGGAGCAGTACTTC.

The V and J genes are TRBV7-7 and TRBJ2-1; D is uncertain. Germline V gene sequence: CDR1 SSHAT, CDR2 FNYEAQ (reference sequence). V lost 5 bases and J 9 bases, leaving 8 bases between the germline ends. This CDR3 region has 11 residues. CDR3 nucleotide sequence: TGTGCCAGCAGCCCGGGTCCTGAGCAGTTCTTC. Protein sequence: CASSPGPEQFF.

The chain recombines TRBV10-3 with TRBJ1-2, with TRBD1 as a possible D gene (5 bases). Germline V gives CDR1 ENHRY, CDR2 SYGVKD. Trimming stripped 2 bases from V and 7 bases from J, with 5 bases between. This CDR3 comprises 11 residues. This chain's CDR3 is CAISETGGYTF. The DNA of the CDR3 is TGTGCCATCAGTGAGACAGGTGGCTACACCTTC.

This clone was seen more than once but under ten times. The chain recombines TRBV11-1 with TRBJ2-6; D call uncertain. Trimming stripped 1 base from V and 1 base from J, with 8 bases between. Germline values: CDR1 SGHAT, CDR2 FQDESV (reference sequence). CDR3 length: 16 amino acids. CDR3 DNA sequence: TGTGCCAGCAGCTTAGATTCCCTATCTGGGGCCAACGTCCTGACTTTC. Amino acids: CASSLDSLSGANVLTF.

The chain recombines TRBV20-1 with TRBJ1-2; D is unresolved. This CDR3 has 11 residues. Germline V gives CDR1 DFQATT, CDR2 SNEGSKA (reference sequence). Deletions cut 5 bases from V and 7 bases from J, with 11 bases between. CDR3 region: CSAGRWRGYTF. The CDR3, as DNA: TGCAGTGCTGGCAGGTGGCGTGGCTACACCTTC.

The J gene is TRBJ1-5, the V gene TRBV27, with 7 bases matching TRBD1. This CDR3 has 18 amino acids. Trimming took 6 bases from V and 2 from J; bases not matched to a gene: 16. CDR1 is MNHEY and CDR2 is SMNVEV in the germline V gene (reference sequence). This CDR3 is CASRSLPRTGGGNQPQHF. In DNA, the CDR3 is TGTGCCAGCAGATCCCTTCCGCGGACAGGCGGGGGCAATCAGCCCCAGCATTTT.

The chain couples TRBV6-1 to TRBJ1-2; possible D gene TRBD1, 5 bases. The CDR3 sequence is 13 residues long. V was clipped by 5 bases and J by 8 bases, with 15 bases between them. CDR1 and CDR2 from the germline V gene are MNHNS and SASEGT. This CDR3 is CASSTRTPQGYTF. As DNA, the CDR3 is TGTGCCAGCAGTACCCGGACACCTCAGGGCTACACCTTC.

The count of this clone is one. The rearrangement links TRBV9 to TRBJ2-1, with 13 bases lining up with TRBD2. Trimming at V came to 4 bases and at J to 3 bases, leaving 1 base not matched to a gene. The length of the CDR3 is 15 residues. The germline V gene encodes CDR1 SGDLS and CDR2 YYNGEE. This CDR3 is CASSTSGGVYNEQFF. The CDR3 DNA reads TGTGCCAGCAGCACTAGCGGGGGGGTCTACAATGAGCAGTTCTTC.

This clone was counted once. The rearrangement uses TRBV9 and TRBJ2-7; 11 nucleotides agree with TRBD2. The J segment lost 6 bases and the V segment lost 0 bases, leaving 5 bases of the junction unmatched. There are 15 residues in the CDR3. Germline values: CDR1 SGDLS, CDR2 YYNGEE. CDR3 in amino acids: CASSVAGTSGGEQYF. The CDR3 nucleotides are TGTGCCAGCAGCGTAGCCGGGACTAGCGGTGGCGAGCAGTACTTC.

This chain joins TRBV9 and TRBJ2-3; D not resolved. The CDR3 extends over 15 amino acids. Germline CDR1 reads SGDLS; CDR2 reads YYNGEE. The V end was cut by 3 bases, the J end by 3 bases, with 14 bases between. Here the CDR3 reads CASSGTLPTTDTQYF. As DNA, the CDR3 is TGTGCCAGCAGCGGTACTCTTCCAACTACAGATACGCAGTATTTT.